The text below deals with one T cell receptor (beta chain). Produced via immunoSEQ multiplex PCR; TCRdb's table is partial and in-frame only. The sample carries 100,000 to 150,000 clones, roughly 92% recorded once. The data stem from a study of control samples from healthy donors and cancer patients. V trimming: 5 bases; J trimming: 8 bases; junction bases outside the gene matches: 10. Looked up from germline, CDR1 is SEHNR and CDR2 is FQNEAQ (reference sequence). The CDR3 length is 15 residues. The chain uses TRBV7-9 and TRBJ1-4; 8 bases agree with TRBD1. The source of this sequence is a man between 18 and 35 years old in good health. The material sequenced was blood. The CDR3 protein is CASSPRGQGGEKLFF. CDR3 sequence (DNA): TGTGCCAGCAGCCCTCGAGGACAGGGTGGGGAAAAACTGTTTTTT. Variable domain in full (rest from reference TRBV7-9 and TRBJ1-4): DTGVSQNPRHKITKRGQNVTFRCDPISEHNRLYWYRQTLGQGPEFLTYFQNEAQLEKSRLLSDRFSAERPKGSFSTLEIQRTEQGDSAMYLCASSPRGQGGEKLFFGSGTQLSVL.